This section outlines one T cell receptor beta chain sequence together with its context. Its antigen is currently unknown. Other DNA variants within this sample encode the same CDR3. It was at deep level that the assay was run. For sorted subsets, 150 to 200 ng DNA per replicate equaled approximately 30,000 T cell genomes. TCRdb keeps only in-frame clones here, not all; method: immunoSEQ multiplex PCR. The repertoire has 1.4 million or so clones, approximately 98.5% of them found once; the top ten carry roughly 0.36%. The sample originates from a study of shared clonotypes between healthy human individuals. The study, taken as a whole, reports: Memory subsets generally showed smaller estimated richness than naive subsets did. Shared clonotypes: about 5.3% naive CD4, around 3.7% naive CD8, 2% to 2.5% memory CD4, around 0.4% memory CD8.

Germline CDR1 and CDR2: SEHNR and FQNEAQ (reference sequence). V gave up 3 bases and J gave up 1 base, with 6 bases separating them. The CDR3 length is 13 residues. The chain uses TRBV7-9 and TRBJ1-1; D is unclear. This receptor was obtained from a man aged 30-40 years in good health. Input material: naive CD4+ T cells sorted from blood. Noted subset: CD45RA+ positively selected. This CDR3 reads CASSFVGNTEAFF. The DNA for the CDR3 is TGTGCCAGCAGCTTTGTTGGGAACACTGAAGCTTTCTTT. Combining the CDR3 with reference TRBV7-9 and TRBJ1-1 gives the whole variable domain DTGVSQNPRHKITKRGQNVTFRCDPISEHNRLYWYRQTLGQGPEFLTYFQNEAQLEKSRLLSDRFSAERPKGSFSTLEIQRTEQGDSAMYLCASSFVGNTEAFFGQGTRLTVV.